One T cell receptor (beta chain) is described in this entry. Germline V gene lookup returns CDR1 SGDLS and CDR2 YYNGEE. Trimming at V came to 3 bases and at J to 0 bases, leaving 8 bases not matched to a gene. The CDR3 runs to 18 residues. The data were taken from a study of blood T cell repertoires in COVID-19. Whole-study context: Samples of COVID-19 (acute and convalescent) were obtained from the United States, Italy and Spain.

Per the study methods: Amplification with reference gene primers provided the estimates of nucleated cell counts. Sequenced by immunoSEQ multiplex PCR; TCRdb stores in-frame clones only, minus some. V, J and clone size are taken as reported in that table, and D and trimming were inferred from the DNA itself. The top ten clones hold almost 3% of a sample with approximately 350,000 clones, roughly 87% of them seen once. The TCR originated in a woman aged 25 to 39 who had recovered from COVID-19. The genes are TRBV9 and TRBJ2-1; TRBD2 aligns across 11 bases. The sequenced sample was PBMCs or T cells enriched from blood (not recorded which). CDR3 bases: TGTGCCAGCAGCGATCTGACTAGCGGGGTGAGCTCCTACAATGAGCAGTTCTTC. Its translation is CASSDLTSGVSSYNEQFF.